The 30 T cell receptor beta chains given below trace back to one sample, sequenced in a study of T cells in localized non-small cell lung cancer. Assay used: immunoSEQ multiplex PCR; TCRdb lists only in-frame clones, some missing. The top ten hold 17% of the sample, which has tens of thousands of clones, roughly 80% seen once. This specimen consisted of peripheral blood, obtained before any cancer treatment. All receptors come from a male donor at least 60 years old with stage III squamous cell lung carcinoma.

The chain employs TRBV2 and TRBJ2-5; D is unclear. In germline, CDR1 is SNHLY, CDR2 FYNNEI. The CDR3 loop spans 14 amino acids. Trimming removed 4 bases from V and 2 bases from J, with 11 bases in between. In nucleotides, the CDR3 is TGTGCCAGCAGTGGGCGCAGCAAACAAGAGACCCAGTACTTC. Translation gives CASSGRSKQETQYF.

The DNA of the CDR3 is TGTGCCAGCAGCCCACAGCAGCTAGGCACTGAAGCTTTCTTT. Amino acid sequence: CASSPQQLGTEAFF. V is TRBV7-9 and J is TRBJ1-1; D call uncertain. Trimming took 5 bases from V and 4 from J, leaving 14 bases between them. CDR3 length: 14 amino acids. Germline loops: CDR1 SEHNR, CDR2 FQNEAQ (reference sequence).

The chain carries TRBV10-1 and TRBJ2-1, with a weak D call TRBD1 (6 bases). CDR3 length equals 19 residues. Germline CDR1 reads WNHNN; CDR2 reads SYGVQD (reference sequence). V shed 4 bases and J shed 7 bases, with 29 bases lying between them. The CDR3 region is CASSGETSSGVTTKNEQFF. For the CDR3, the DNA is TGCGCCAGCAGTGGGGAAACGTCTTCAGGGGTCACTACGAAGAATGAGCAGTTCTTC.

As DNA, the CDR3 is TGCGCCAGCAGCTCGGACTGGAATGGCTACACCTTC. It is translated as CASSSDWNGYTF. J is TRBJ1-2 and V is TRBV5-1; D is uncertain. The V gene's germline CDR1 is SGHRS and CDR2 YFSETQ. V was shortened by 3 bases and J by 6 bases, with 9 bases between the two germline ends. The CDR3 is 12 amino acids.

CDR3 loop: CASSPGRGNGYTF. CDR3 DNA sequence: TGTGCCAGCTCCCCCGGGAGGGGGAATGGCTACACCTTC. The V and J genes are TRBV18 and TRBJ1-2; TRBD1 is a possible D gene (6 bases). V was pared by 6 bases and J by 6 bases, with 14 bases between. This CDR3 is 13 amino acids long. Germline CDR1 is KGHSH and CDR2 is LQKENI.

The genes are TRBV5-1 and TRBJ2-7, with D unresolved. CDR3 length equals 15 residues. Trimming cost V 4 bases and J 0 bases, with 14 bases left between them. CDR1 is SGHRS and CDR2 is YFSETQ in the germline V gene. In DNA, the CDR3 is TGCGCCAGCAGCCAACGCTCGCCCCGCTCCTACGAGCAGTACTTC. Its translation is CASSQRSPRSYEQYF.

This rearrangement joins TRBV19 to TRBJ2-7; TRBD2 is a possible D gene (5 bases). The CDR3 contains 16 residues. CDR1 is LNHDA and CDR2 is SQIVND in the germline V gene (reference sequence). Deletions cut 6 bases from V and 3 bases from J, with 21 bases between. The CDR3 region has the DNA TGTGCCAGTAGGAATTCGCTAGCATCCAGCGGCTACGAGCAGTACTTC. Amino acids: CASRNSLASSGYEQYF.

This chain links TRBV19 with TRBJ2-1; the D is unclear. Germline loops: CDR1 LNHDA, CDR2 SQIVND (reference sequence). V lost 0 bases and J 3 bases, leaving 9 bases between the germline ends. The CDR3 consists of 15 residues. The CDR3 region is CASSIDNSGYNEQFF. DNA of the CDR3: TGTGCCAGTAGTATAGATAATTCCGGCTACAATGAGCAGTTCTTC.

CDR3 coding DNA: TGTGCCTGGAGAGCCGGGACAGGGGGGACCGGGGAGCTGTTTTTT. Encoded protein: CAWRAGTGGTGELFF. The rearrangement links TRBV30 to TRBJ2-2; 11 nucleotides align to TRBD1. The CDR3 is 15 amino acids. From germline, CDR1 is GTSNPN and CDR2 SVGIG (reference sequence). V trimming: 3 bases; J trimming: 5 bases; junction bases outside the gene matches: 5.

The chain links TRBV25-1 to TRBJ2-2; 8 bases fit TRBD1. Losses at the gene ends were 6 bases for V and 5 bases for J; bases not matched to a gene: 8. The germline gives CDR1 MGHDK, CDR2 SYGVNS. This CDR3 comprises 15 residues. The CDR3 DNA reads TGTGCCAGCAGACCCGGACAGGGACCGACCGGGGAGCTGTTTTTT. It encodes CASRPGQGPTGELFF.

In its sample, this clone was seen a few times. The gene calls are TRBV5-8 and TRBJ2-1; a possible D gene is TRBD2 (5 bases). Germline values: CDR1 SGHTS, CDR2 YDEGEE. The CDR3 runs 16 residues. V was clipped by 5 bases and J by 0 bases, with 15 bases between them. The CDR3 reads CASSPDFLSSYNEQFF. The DNA of the CDR3 is TGTGCCAGCAGTCCGGACTTTTTAAGCTCCTACAATGAGCAGTTCTTC.

The rearrangement uses TRBV19 and TRBJ2-3; D uncertain. In germline, CDR1 is LNHDA, CDR2 SQIVND (reference sequence). V was trimmed by 11 bases and J by 1 base, leaving 10 bases between them. The CDR3 loop spans 12 amino acids. The CDR3 bases are TGTGCCTCGAAGGCGGGCACAGATACGCAGTATTTT. The encoded protein is CASKAGTDTQYF.

This clone ranks as medium-sized (0.01 to 0.1%). The gene calls are TRBV6-5 and TRBJ1-5, with D tentatively TRBD1 (6 bases). Germline V gives CDR1 MNHEY, CDR2 SVGAGI. This CDR3 spans 11 amino acids. V was shortened by 8 bases and J by 7 bases, with 9 bases between the two germline ends. Here the CDR3 reads CASGDKQPQHF. DNA of the CDR3: TGTGCCAGCGGGGACAAGCAGCCCCAGCATTTT.

CDR3 sequence (DNA): TGTGCCAGCAGTGTTTGGAACACTGAAGCTTTCTTT. This codes for CASSVWNTEAFF. The chain couples TRBV6-1 to TRBJ1-1; D is unclear. The CDR3 is 12 amino acids. Trimming shortened V by 4 bases and J by 1 base, and 4 bases separated the two germline ends. Germline values: CDR1 MNHNS, CDR2 SASEGT.

V gene TRBV19 combines with J gene TRBJ1-1, with 9 bases fitting TRBD1. Germline V gene lookup returns CDR1 LNHDA and CDR2 SQIVND (reference sequence). The CDR3 loop spans 17 amino acids. With V trimmed by 4 bases and J by 1 base, 10 bases remained unmatched. The CDR3 loop is CASSRVTGGIRNTEAFF. CDR3 bases: TGTGCCAGTAGTAGAGTAACAGGGGGCATACGGAACACTGAAGCTTTCTTT.

The CDR3 protein is CSVVGHDEQFF. The CDR3 DNA is TGCAGCGTTGTAGGGCACGATGAGCAGTTCTTC. The chain links TRBV29-1 to TRBJ2-1, with unresolved D. The V end lost 4 bases, the J end lost 8 bases, and 9 bases lay between the germline ends. Germline CDR1 reads SQVTM; CDR2 reads ANQGSEA. This CDR3 contains 11 residues.

The chain employs TRBV6-1 and TRBJ2-5; D is unresolved. V was clipped by 1 base and J by 4 bases, with 10 bases between them. Germline CDR1 and CDR2: MNHNS and SASEGT. This CDR3 contains 14 residues. CDR3: CASSEGGIGETQYF. CDR3 coding DNA: TGTGCCAGCAGTGAAGGAGGTATCGGAGAGACCCAGTACTTC.

This clone has just a few counts. The chain uses TRBV2 and TRBJ2-7, with 8 nucleotides matching TRBD1. The CDR3 is 16 amino acids. Per the germline V gene, CDR1 is SNHLY and CDR2 is FYNNEI. The trim removed 8 bases at V and 7 bases at J, leaving 19 bases unmatched. In DNA form, the CDR3 reads TGTGCCAGCGAGGACAGGGCCCTAAATATCCCACGGGAGCAGTACTTC. Translated, it gives CASEDRALNIPREQYF.

The chain has TRBV10-2 and TRBJ1-5, with no clear D. The CDR3 spans 13 residues. V dropped 7 bases and J dropped 0 bases, with 7 bases sitting between them. The germline CDR1 and CDR2 sequences are WSHSY and SAAADI. The CDR3 here is CASTADSNQPQHF. The CDR3 DNA reads TGCGCCAGCACGGCAGATAGCAATCAGCCCCAGCATTTT.

J is TRBJ1-1 and V is TRBV6-1; no reliable D call. V lost 4 bases to trimming and J lost 0 bases, with 15 bases between them. CDR1 and CDR2 from the germline V gene are MNHNS and SASEGT. There are 16 residues in the CDR3. CDR3 DNA: TGTGCCAGCAGTGGACCCCGTGGAGGACTGAACACTGAAGCTTTCTTT. This encodes CASSGPRGGLNTEAFF.

The rearrangement joins TRBV11-2 to TRBJ2-7; D gene uncertain. CDR1 is SGHAT, CDR2 FQNNGV, per germline. Between the trimmed V and J ends, which lost 2 bases and 4 bases, there was a span of 12 bases. The CDR3 is 14 residues long. The CDR3 sequence is CASSLLTIGYEQYF. Written as DNA, the CDR3 is TGTGCCAGCAGCTTATTGACCATAGGGTACGAGCAGTACTTC.

The rearrangement uses TRBV5-1 and TRBJ2-1; 8 positions agree with TRBD1. Germline loops: CDR1 SGHRS, CDR2 YFSETQ. This CDR3 region has 14 residues. Trimming removed 0 bases from V and 8 bases from J; junction bases left unmatched: 4. The CDR3 region has the DNA TGCGCCAGCAGCTTGGGAATACAGGGGGATGAGCAGTTCTTC. Its translation is CASSLGIQGDEQFF.

This clone has a handful of counts. The CDR3: CASMGWASQTGELFF. The DNA of the CDR3 is TGTGCCAGCATGGGTTGGGCTAGTCAAACCGGGGAGCTGTTTTTT. This chain uses TRBV6-1 with TRBJ2-2; D gene unclear. The CDR3 totals 15 residues. Trimming took 7 bases from V and 5 from J, leaving 17 bases between them. Germline V gene sequence: CDR1 MNHNS, CDR2 SASEGT.

The rearrangement links TRBV30 to TRBJ2-1, with D tentatively TRBD1 or TRBD2 (6 bases each). V dropped 5 bases and J dropped 7 bases, with 12 bases sitting between them. CDR3 length: 12 amino acids. The V gene's germline CDR1 is GTSNPN and CDR2 SVGIG (reference sequence). The CDR3 region is CAWLGGPNEQFF. Written as DNA, the CDR3 is TGTGCCTGGCTAGGGGGGCCTAATGAGCAGTTCTTC.

The chain joins TRBV7-9 to TRBJ1-1; D call uncertain. The CDR3 loop spans 14 amino acids. V lost 1 base and J 1 base, leaving 7 bases between the germline ends. Per the germline V gene, CDR1 is SEHNR and CDR2 is FQNEAQ (reference sequence). CDR3 loop: CASSLGTGNTEAFF. Here the CDR3 DNA reads TGTGCCAGCAGCTTAGGGACCGGGAACACTGAAGCTTTCTTT.

This clone was seen a single time. The chain is built from TRBV10-1 and TRBJ2-1, with 14 bases fitting TRBD2. CDR3 length: 15 amino acids. Germline values: CDR1 WNHNN, CDR2 SYGVQD (reference sequence). The V and J ends lost 5 bases and 6 bases, in that order; junction bases with no gene match: 3. In DNA, the CDR3 is TGCGCCAGCAGTACGACTAGCGGGGGGGCCAATGAGCAGTTCTTC. It yields the protein CASSTTSGGANEQFF.

This rearrangement joins TRBV29-1 to TRBJ1-3; the D gene is possibly TRBD1 (6 bases). The V gene's germline CDR1 is SQVTM and CDR2 ANQGSEA. There are 13 residues in the CDR3. Trimming left V 5 bases short and J 0 bases short, with 8 bases between. The DNA of the CDR3 is TGCAGCGTTCGACAGGCCTCTGGAAACACCATATATTTT. Its translation is CSVRQASGNTIYF.

As DNA, the CDR3 is TGTGCCAGCAGCTCGGCGGGACTAGCGGGTTCCTACGAGCAGTACTTC. The encoded protein is CASSSAGLAGSYEQYF. The V gene is TRBV5-4, the J gene TRBJ2-7, with 12 bases aligning to TRBD2. This CDR3 is 16 amino acids long. Per germline, CDR1 SGHNT and CDR2 YYREEE (reference sequence). V lost 3 bases to trimming and J lost 1 base; unmatched junction nucleotides: 5.

The chain has TRBV19 and TRBJ1-1; D ambiguous. Germline loops: CDR1 LNHDA, CDR2 SQIVND (reference sequence). Trimming pared 2 bases from V and 1 base from J, leaving 8 bases between. The CDR3 covers 14 residues. The CDR3 spells CASSIRVGNTEAFF. CDR3 DNA: TGTGCCAGTAGTATAAGGGTGGGGAACACTGAAGCTTTCTTT.

J is TRBJ2-5 and V is TRBV11-2; the match to TRBD2 covers 7 bases. CDR1 and CDR2 (germline): SGHAT, FQNNGV. V shed 0 bases and J 7 bases; nucleotides not matched to a gene: 2. The CDR3 is made up of 13 amino acids. The CDR3 DNA is TGTGCCAGCAGCTTAGAGGGGAGGGCGACCCAGTACTTC. Protein product: CASSLEGRATQYF.